The subject of this entry is one T cell receptor beta chain. This entry is derived from a study of Ad26.COV2.S vaccination and SARS-CoV-2 variants. Described treatment: approximately 18 received Ad26.COV2.S at low or high dose, single or two shots; 5 received placebo; per-sample allocation not given. Collection of the samples took place on day 63 after the first injection of vaccine or placebo. Sequencing used immunoSEQ multiplex PCR; TCRdb keeps in-frame clones, though not all of them. The data show roughly 240,000 clones, over 75% seen once. This sample comprised peripheral blood, obtained in a trial of Ad26.COV2.S vaccine versus placebo. The source is a person aged 18-65 years who received the Ad26.COV2.S COVID-19 vaccine or a placebo.

The CDR3 loop is CSVEAVNYNEQFF. CDR3 DNA sequence: TGCAGCGTTGAGGCAGTAAACTACAATGAGCAGTTCTTC. The chain joins TRBV29-1 to TRBJ2-1; D remains ambiguous. The germline V gene has CDR1 SQVTM and CDR2 ANQGSEA. This CDR3 has 13 amino acids. V was clipped by 3 bases and J by 3 bases, with 9 bases between them.